This entry is about one T cell receptor beta chain. Repertoires were generated with immunoSEQ multiplex PCR, while TCRdb's copy carries only in-frame clones and drops some. In the table there are 41,000 or so clones, around four fifths of which are singletons. The sample comes from a study of OX40 agonist ivuxolimab in advanced cancers. Across the whole study: The study gave patients intravenous ivuxolimab at 0.01 to 10 mg/kg every 2 weeks.

There are 15 residues in the CDR3. Germline V CDR1 and CDR2: SGHTA, FQGTGA. The V and J ends lost 4 bases and 6 bases respectively, with 17 bases between them. Sequencing used CD4+ or CD8+ T cells sorted from blood, obtained in a trial of the OX40 agonist ivuxolimab. The chain carries TRBV7-3 and TRBJ2-3; no clear D. The TCR sequence derives from an adult with an advanced solid tumor such as melanoma, head and neck, liver or kidney cancer. DNA for the CDR3: TGTGCCAGCAGCTGCCCCGGTTGGGTTGTCGATACGCAGTATTTT. It yields the protein CASSCPGWVVDTQYF.